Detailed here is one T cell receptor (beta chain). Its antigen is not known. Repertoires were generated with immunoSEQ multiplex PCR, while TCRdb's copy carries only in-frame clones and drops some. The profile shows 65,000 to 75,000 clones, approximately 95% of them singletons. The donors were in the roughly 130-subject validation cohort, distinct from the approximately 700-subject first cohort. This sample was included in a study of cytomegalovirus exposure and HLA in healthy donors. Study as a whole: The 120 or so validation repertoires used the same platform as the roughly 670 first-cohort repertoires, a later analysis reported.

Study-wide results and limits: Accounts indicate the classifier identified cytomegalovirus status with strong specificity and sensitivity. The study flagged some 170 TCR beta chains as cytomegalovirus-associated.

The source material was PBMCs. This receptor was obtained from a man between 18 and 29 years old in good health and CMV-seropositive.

The DNA of the CDR3 is TGTGCCAGCTCTCGTAGTGGGAGCCACTCTGGAAACACCATATATTTT. Its protein product is CASSRSGSHSGNTIYF. J is TRBJ1-3 and V is TRBV27; D is unresolved. This CDR3 spans 16 amino acids. The germline V gene encodes CDR1 MNHEY and CDR2 SMNVEV (reference sequence). Trimming removed 8 bases at V and 0 bases at J, with 17 bases between.